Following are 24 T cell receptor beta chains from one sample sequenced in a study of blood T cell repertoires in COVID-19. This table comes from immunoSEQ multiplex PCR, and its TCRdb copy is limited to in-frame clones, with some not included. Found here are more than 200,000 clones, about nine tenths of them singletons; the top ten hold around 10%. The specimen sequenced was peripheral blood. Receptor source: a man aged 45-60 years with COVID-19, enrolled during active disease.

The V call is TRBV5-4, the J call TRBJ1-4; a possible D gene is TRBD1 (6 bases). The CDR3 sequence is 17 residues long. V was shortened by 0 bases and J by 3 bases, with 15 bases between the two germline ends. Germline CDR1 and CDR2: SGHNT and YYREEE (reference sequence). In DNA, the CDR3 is TGTGCCAGCAGCTTGGCGCCCCAGGGGACGTCTAATGAAAAACTGTTTTTT. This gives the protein CASSLAPQGTSNEKLFF. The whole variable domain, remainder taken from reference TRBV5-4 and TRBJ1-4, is ETGVTQSPTHLIKTRGQQVTLRCSSQSGHNTVSWYQQALGQGPQFIFQYYREEENGRGNFPPRFSGLQFPNYSSELNVNALELDDSALYLCASSLAPQGTSNEKLFFGSGTQLSVL.

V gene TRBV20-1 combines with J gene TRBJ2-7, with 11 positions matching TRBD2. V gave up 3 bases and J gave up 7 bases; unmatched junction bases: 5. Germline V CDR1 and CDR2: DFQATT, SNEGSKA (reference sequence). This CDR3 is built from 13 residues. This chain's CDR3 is CSASFLAGGEQYF. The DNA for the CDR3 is TGCAGTGCTAGTTTTCTAGCGGGAGGAGAGCAGTACTTC.

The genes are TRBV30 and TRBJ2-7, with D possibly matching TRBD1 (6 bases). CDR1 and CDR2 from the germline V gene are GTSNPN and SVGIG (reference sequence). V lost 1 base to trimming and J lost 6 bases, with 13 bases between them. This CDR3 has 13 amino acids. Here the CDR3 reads CAWSAGHLPEQYF. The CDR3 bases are TGTGCCTGGAGTGCGGGACACCTCCCCGAGCAGTACTTC.

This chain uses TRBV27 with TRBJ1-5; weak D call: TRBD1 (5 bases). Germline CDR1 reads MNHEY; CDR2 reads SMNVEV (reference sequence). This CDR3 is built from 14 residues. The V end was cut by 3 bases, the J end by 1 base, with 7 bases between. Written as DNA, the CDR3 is TGTGCCAGCAGTTTTCAGGGAAGCAATCAGCCCCAGCATTTT. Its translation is CASSFQGSNQPQHF.

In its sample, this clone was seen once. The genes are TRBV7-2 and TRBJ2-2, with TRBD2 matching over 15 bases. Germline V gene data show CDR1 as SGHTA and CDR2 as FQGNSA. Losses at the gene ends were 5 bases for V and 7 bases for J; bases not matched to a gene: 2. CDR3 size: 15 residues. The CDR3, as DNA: TGTGCCAGCAGCCCGGGACTAGCGGGGGGCGGGGAGCTGTTTTTT. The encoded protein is CASSPGLAGGGELFF.

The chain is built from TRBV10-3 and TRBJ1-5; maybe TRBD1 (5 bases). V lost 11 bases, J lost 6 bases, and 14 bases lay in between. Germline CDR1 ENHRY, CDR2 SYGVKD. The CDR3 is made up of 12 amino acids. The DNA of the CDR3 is TGTGCCGGGGGGGAGGGAACTCAGCCCCAGCATTTT. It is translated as CAGGEGTQPQHF.

The CDR3 here is CASSLSRGTSNEQYF. The CDR3 DNA follows: TGTGCCAGCAGTTTATCCCGAGGGACTAGTAACGAGCAGTACTTC. The genes are TRBV28 and TRBJ2-7; TRBD2 matches at 8 bases. The CDR3 consists of 15 residues. In germline, CDR1 is MDHEN, CDR2 SYDVKM. V gave up 1 base and J gave up 5 bases; unmatched junction bases: 7.

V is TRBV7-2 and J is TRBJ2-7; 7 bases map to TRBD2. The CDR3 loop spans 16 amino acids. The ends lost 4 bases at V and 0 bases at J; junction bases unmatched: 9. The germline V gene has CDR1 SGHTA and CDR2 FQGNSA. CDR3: CASSSTLADFSYEQYF. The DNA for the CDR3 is TGTGCCAGCAGCTCAACCCTAGCGGACTTCTCCTACGAGCAGTACTTC.

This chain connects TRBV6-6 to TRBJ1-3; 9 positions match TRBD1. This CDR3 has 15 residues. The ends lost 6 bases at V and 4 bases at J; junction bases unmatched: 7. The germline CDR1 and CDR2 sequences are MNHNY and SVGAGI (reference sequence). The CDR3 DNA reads TGTGCCAGCAGGGCCGGGACAGGGACCGGAAACACCATATATTTT. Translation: CASRAGTGTGNTIYF.

The CDR3: CASSLAVTSTDTQYF. For the CDR3, the DNA is TGTGCCAGCAGCTTAGCGGTCACTAGCACAGATACGCAGTATTTT. This chain connects TRBV7-2 to TRBJ2-3, with D unclear. The CDR3 covers 15 residues. Germline loops: CDR1 SGHTA, CDR2 FQGNSA. V lost 0 bases to trimming and J lost 0 bases, with 7 bases between them.

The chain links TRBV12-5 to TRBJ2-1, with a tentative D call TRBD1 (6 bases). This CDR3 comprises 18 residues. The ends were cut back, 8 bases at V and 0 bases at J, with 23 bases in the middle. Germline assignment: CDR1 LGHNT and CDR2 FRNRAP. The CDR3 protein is CASSGAPGTPSSYNEQFF. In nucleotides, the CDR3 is TGTGCTAGTTCAGGGGCCCCCGGGACACCGAGCTCCTACAATGAGCAGTTCTTC.

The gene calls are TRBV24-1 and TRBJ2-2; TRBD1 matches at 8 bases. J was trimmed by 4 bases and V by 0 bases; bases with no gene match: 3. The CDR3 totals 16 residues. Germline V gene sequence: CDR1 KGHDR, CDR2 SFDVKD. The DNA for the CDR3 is TGTGCCACCAGTGATTTGGTGACAGGGGCCACCGGGGAGCTGTTTTTT. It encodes CATSDLVTGATGELFF.

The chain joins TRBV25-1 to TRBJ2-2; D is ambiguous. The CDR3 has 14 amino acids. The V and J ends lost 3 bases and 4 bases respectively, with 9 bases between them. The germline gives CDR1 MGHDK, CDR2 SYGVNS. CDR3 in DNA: TGTGCCAGCAGTGACGAGAGGCGCACCGGGGAGCTGTTTTTT. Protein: CASSDERRTGELFF.

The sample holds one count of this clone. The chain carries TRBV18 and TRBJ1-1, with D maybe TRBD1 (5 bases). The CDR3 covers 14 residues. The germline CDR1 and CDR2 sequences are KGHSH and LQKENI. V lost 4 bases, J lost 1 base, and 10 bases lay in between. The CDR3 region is CASSLRDQNTEAFF. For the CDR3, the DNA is TGTGCCAGCTCACTCAGGGATCAGAACACTGAAGCTTTCTTT.

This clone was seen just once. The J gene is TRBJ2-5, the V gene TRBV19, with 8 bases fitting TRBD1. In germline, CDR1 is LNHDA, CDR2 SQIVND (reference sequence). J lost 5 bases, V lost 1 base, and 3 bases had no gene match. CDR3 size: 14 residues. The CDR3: CASSIGTGSETQYF. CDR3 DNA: TGTGCCAGTAGTATAGGGACAGGGAGTGAGACCCAGTACTTC.

CDR3 region: CASSLFGQGAGNEQYF. DNA of the CDR3: TGTGCCAGCAGTTTATTCGGACAGGGGGCCGGGAACGAGCAGTACTTC. This sequence joins TRBV28 and TRBJ2-7; 11 positions match TRBD1. Trimming removed 1 base from V and 5 bases from J; junction bases left unmatched: 7. The CDR3 has 16 residues. CDR1 and CDR2 from the germline V gene are MDHEN and SYDVKM.

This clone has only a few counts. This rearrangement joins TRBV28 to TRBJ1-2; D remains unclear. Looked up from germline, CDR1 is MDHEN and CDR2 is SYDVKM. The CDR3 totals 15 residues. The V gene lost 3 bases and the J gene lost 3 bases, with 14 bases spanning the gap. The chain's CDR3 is CASSFLVRMYYGYTF. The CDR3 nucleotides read TGTGCCAGCAGTTTCCTTGTCAGAATGTACTATGGCTACACCTTC.

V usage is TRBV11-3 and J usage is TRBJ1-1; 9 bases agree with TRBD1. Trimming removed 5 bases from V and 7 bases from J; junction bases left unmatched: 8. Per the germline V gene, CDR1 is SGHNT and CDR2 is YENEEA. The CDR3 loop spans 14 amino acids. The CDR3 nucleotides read TGTGCCAGCAGCCCGGGACAGGGTTTCGGTGAAGCTTTCTTT. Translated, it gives CASSPGQGFGEAFF.

CDR3 protein: CASSYLRTGGNEKLFF. The CDR3 DNA reads TGTGCCAGCAGTTACTTAAGGACAGGGGGTAATGAAAAACTGTTTTTT. The rearrangement joins TRBV6-5 to TRBJ1-4; TRBD1 matches 10 bases. The CDR3 consists of 16 residues. V lost 1 base, J lost 4 bases, and 3 bases stayed unmatched. Germline V CDR1 and CDR2: MNHEY, SVGAGI.

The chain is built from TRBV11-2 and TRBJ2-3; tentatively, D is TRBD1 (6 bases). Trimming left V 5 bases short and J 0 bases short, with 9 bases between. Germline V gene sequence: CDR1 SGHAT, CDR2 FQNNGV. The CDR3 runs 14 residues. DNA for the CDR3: TGTGCCAGCAGCCTGACAGGTAGCACAGATACGCAGTATTTT. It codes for CASSLTGSTDTQYF.

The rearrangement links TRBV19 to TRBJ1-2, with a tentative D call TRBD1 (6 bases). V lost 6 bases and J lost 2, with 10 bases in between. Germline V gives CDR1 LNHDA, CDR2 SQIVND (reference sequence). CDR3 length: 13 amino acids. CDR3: CASRTGLNYGYTF. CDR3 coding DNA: TGTGCCAGTAGAACAGGGCTGAACTATGGCTACACCTTC.

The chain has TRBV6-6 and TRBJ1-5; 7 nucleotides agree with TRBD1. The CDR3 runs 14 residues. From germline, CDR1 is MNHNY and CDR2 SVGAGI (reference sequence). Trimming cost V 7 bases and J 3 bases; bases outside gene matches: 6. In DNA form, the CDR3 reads TGTGCCAGCACAGGGGACAGATCCAATCAGCCCCAGCATTTT. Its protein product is CASTGDRSNQPQHF.

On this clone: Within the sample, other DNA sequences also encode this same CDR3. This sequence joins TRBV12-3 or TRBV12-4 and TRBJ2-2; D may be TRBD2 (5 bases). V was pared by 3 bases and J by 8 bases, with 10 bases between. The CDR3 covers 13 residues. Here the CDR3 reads CASSLRVGGELFF. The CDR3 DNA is TGTGCCAGCAGTTTGAGGGTGGGTGGGGAGCTGTTTTTT.

The CDR3 loop reads CASSPLFGGSYEQYF. In nucleotides, the CDR3 is TGCGCCAGCAGCCCCCTTTTCGGGGGTTCCTACGAGCAGTACTTC. This chain connects TRBV4-1 to TRBJ2-7, with a possible D match to TRBD2 (6 bases). Germline V gives CDR1 MGHRA, CDR2 YSYEKL. V was pared by 4 bases and J by 1 base, with 14 bases between. The CDR3 consists of 15 residues.